These T cell receptor beta chains were read from a single sample in a study of early T cells in non-severe SARS-CoV-2 infection. MiXCR, applied by TCRdb to the 5' RACE reads, yields one record per CDR3 protein. The sample has around 59,000 distinct CDR3 sequences, 8.5% to 10% seen once. Sequencing input: whole blood. Source of these receptors: an adult who was a healthcare worker with PCR-confirmed SARS-CoV-2 infection or an uninfected control (not recorded which). Each CDR3 is given with its conserved first and last residue. The D gene is left open where the match is weak. Only part of the rows carry a size: once, few, many, or a class if the clone is expanded.

clone size: -
D gene: TRBD1
V gene: TRBV12-3/TRBV12-4
J gene: TRBJ1-5
CDR3 DNA: TGTGCCAGCAGGGGGACAGGGGATCAGCCCCAGCATTTT
CDR3 protein: CASRGTGDQPQHF

clone size: -
D gene: -
V gene: TRBV5-4
J gene: TRBJ2-3
CDR3 DNA: TGTGCCAGCAGCTTGGCGGCAGGGTCGGATACGCAGTATTTT
CDR3 protein: CASSLAAGSDTQYF

clone size: few
D gene: TRBD2
V gene: TRBV29-1
J gene: TRBJ2-1
CDR3 DNA: TGCAGCGTGGCCCAGACTAGCGGGGTTGAGCAGTTCTTC
CDR3 protein: CSVAQTSGVEQFF

clone size: few
D gene: TRBD1
V gene: TRBV29-1
J gene: TRBJ2-3
CDR3 DNA: TGCAGCGCCGTCGGGACAGGGGTTTACACAGATACGCAGTATTTT
CDR3 protein: CSAVGTGVYTDTQYF

clone size: many
D gene: TRBD1
V gene: TRBV29-1
J gene: TRBJ1-4
CDR3 DNA: TGCAGCGTTGAGGACAGGCGTAAACTGTTTTTT
CDR3 protein: CSVEDRRKLFF

clone size: few
D gene: -
V gene: TRBV10-3
J gene: TRBJ2-2
CDR3 DNA: TGTGCCATCAGCGGACAAGACACCGGGGAGCTGTTTTTT
CDR3 protein: CAISGQDTGELFF

clone size: many
D gene: -
V gene: TRBV19
J gene: TRBJ2-6
CDR3 DNA: TGTGCCAGTAGTCCTGTCATCTCTGGGGCCAACGTCCTGACTTTC
CDR3 protein: CASSPVISGANVLTF

clone size: many
D gene: TRBD1
V gene: TRBV12-3/TRBV12-4
J gene: TRBJ1-5
CDR3 DNA: TGTGCCAGCAGTTTCCGGGACAGGGTAAAATTTGGGAATCAGCCCCAGCATTTT
CDR3 protein: CASSFRDRVKFGNQPQHF

clone size: many
D gene: -
V gene: TRBV29-1
J gene: TRBJ1-1
CDR3 DNA: TGCAGCGTTGAGGACCATGGGGGATCCGTGGCGAACACTGAAGCTTTCTTT
CDR3 protein: CSVEDHGGSVANTEAFF

clone size: many
D gene: -
V gene: TRBV4-2
J gene: TRBJ2-7
CDR3 DNA: TGTGCCAGCAGCCAAGATACCAGCCCTTACGAGCAGTACTTC
CDR3 protein: CASSQDTSPYEQYF

clone size: -
D gene: -
V gene: TRBV6-6
J gene: TRBJ2-3
CDR3 DNA: TGTGCCAGCAGTTACGGCGGCCGTAGCACAGATACGCAGTATTTT
CDR3 protein: CASSYGGRSTDTQYF

clone size: many
D gene: TRBD1
V gene: TRBV6-2/TRBV6-3
J gene: TRBJ2-4
CDR3 DNA: TGTGCCAGCAGTCCACCCCCGGGACAGCGAGCCAAAAACATTCAGTACTTC
CDR3 protein: CASSPPPGQRAKNIQYF

clone size: few
D gene: -
V gene: TRBV7-9
J gene: TRBJ2-7
CDR3 DNA: TGTGCCAGCAGCTTCAGAGCCGGGACATTATACGAGCAGTACTTC
CDR3 protein: CASSFRAGTLYEQYF

clone size: many
D gene: TRBD2
V gene: TRBV6-2/TRBV6-3
J gene: TRBJ2-2
CDR3 DNA: TGTGCCAGCAGTTCTCTAGCGGGACGGACCGGGGAGCTGTTTTTT
CDR3 protein: CASSSLAGRTGELFF

clone size: many
D gene: TRBD2
V gene: TRBV7-9
J gene: TRBJ2-3
CDR3 DNA: TGTGCCAGCAGCTCCAAAAGGACTAGCGGGAGGGAAACGCAGTATTTT
CDR3 protein: CASSSKRTSGRETQYF

clone size: -
D gene: TRBD1
V gene: TRBV28
J gene: TRBJ2-5
CDR3 DNA: TGTGCCAGCAGTTTACAACAGGGGGGAGTAGAGACCCAGTACTTC
CDR3 protein: CASSLQQGGVETQYF

clone size: few
D gene: TRBD2
V gene: TRBV5-4
J gene: TRBJ2-7
CDR3 DNA: TGTGCCAGCAGCTTTTTAGCGGGAGGGAACCACGAGCAGTACTTC
CDR3 protein: CASSFLAGGNHEQYF

clone size: few
D gene: TRBD2
V gene: TRBV28
J gene: TRBJ2-1
CDR3 DNA: TGTGCCAGCAGTAGCGGGGGGACGAGGAATGAGCAGTTCTTC
CDR3 protein: CASSSGGTRNEQFF

clone size: few
D gene: -
V gene: TRBV12-3/TRBV12-4
J gene: TRBJ2-3
CDR3 DNA: TGTGCCAGCAGATGGCAGGGCGGGACAGATACGCAGTATTTT
CDR3 protein: CASRWQGGTDTQYF

clone size: -
D gene: TRBD2
V gene: TRBV5-5
J gene: TRBJ2-1
CDR3 DNA: TGTGCCAGCAGCTTGGTTAGCGGGAGTTACCGATTTGAGCAGTTCTTC
CDR3 protein: CASSLVSGSYRFEQFF

clone size: many
D gene: -
V gene: TRBV4-3
J gene: TRBJ2-7
CDR3 DNA: TGCGCCAGCAGCCAAGATGGGGGGTCGGTCGGCGAGCAGTACTTC
CDR3 protein: CASSQDGGSVGEQYF

clone size: -
D gene: TRBD1
V gene: TRBV28
J gene: TRBJ1-2
CDR3 DNA: TGTGCCAGCAGCCCATGGACAGGGAGCCATGGCTACACCTTC
CDR3 protein: CASSPWTGSHGYTF

clone size: many
D gene: TRBD2
V gene: TRBV5-1
J gene: TRBJ2-2
CDR3 DNA: TGCGCCAGCAGCCCATTTACCTATCCTAGCGGACTTGCGAACACCGGGGAGCTGTTTTTT
CDR3 protein: CASSPFTYPSGLANTGELFF

clone size: few
D gene: TRBD2
V gene: TRBV9
J gene: TRBJ2-5
CDR3 DNA: TGTGCCAGCAGCGCGGATCCTGGCGGGAGTTATCAAGAGACCCAGTACTTC
CDR3 protein: CASSADPGGSYQETQYF

clone size: few
D gene: TRBD2
V gene: TRBV24-1
J gene: TRBJ2-1
CDR3 DNA: TGTGCCACCAGTTCGCTAGCGGCGGACAATGAGCAGTTCTTC
CDR3 protein: CATSSLAADNEQFF